This T cell receptor beta chain was identified during a study of blood T cell repertoires in COVID-19 (dated by TCRdb to 2018 to 2020). In terms of the full investigation: Samples from collaborators originated in the United States, Italy and Spain and spanned both the acute and convalescent phases of COVID-19. The prospective study material was composed of cDNA or gDNA derived from T cells, B-cell-depleted T cells, or PBMCs. Subjects who had been exposed to COVID-19, were actively infected with it, or had recovered from it provided the deeply sampled blood TCRbeta repertoires that made up the dataset. A freely available public database, intended as a resource for researchers studying the immune response to SARS-CoV-2, is where the repertoires were released. Samples came from the ongoing ImmuneRACE study (first 160 participants) plus 1,254 subjects from 6 global collaborators. Sample metadata almost always included a de-identified subject ID, COVID-19 status, age in years and sex. Where available, HLA class I and class II types were obtained from metadata supplied by the sample provider rather than from assay-based typing. What the authors observed across the whole study: The quantity of clinical and demographic metadata differed by source and by participant and was supplied without curation.

TCRbeta CDR3 regions were amplified from genomic DNA by means of the immunoSEQ Assay, a bias-controlled multiplex PCR. The study's processing was this. Nucleated cell counts per sample were estimated from amplification of reference gene primers within the assay. Sequence reads were collapsed and filtered to measure the absolute abundance of every unique TCRbeta CDR3 rearrangement. For each sample, productive Simpson clonality was calculated by taking the square root of Simpson's diversity index across productive rearrangements. TCRdb carries this immuneACCESS record with in-frame sequences only. Its versions omit some clonotypes, under half of them owing to an unresolved V gene in the studies checked, with the rest unexplained. V, J and clone size were drawn from that table, and D and trimming were deduced from the DNA. The sample table shows over 150,000 clones, and more than 60% are seen once. The top ten constitute around 12% of the sample.

Turning to this clone: Its cognate antigen has yet to be identified. Base qualities are not at hand, and no much larger clone is one base apart.

Each collaborating institution followed its own protocols to collect whole blood in K2EDTA tubes. Collaborator samples were shipped for TCRbeta analysis as frozen whole blood, isolated PBMCs, or DNA extracted from either sample type. CDR1 LGHNA and CDR2 YNFKEQ are derived from the germline V gene. Including the terminal cysteine and phenylalanine, the CDR3 comprises 24 residues. CDR3 DNA is the only sequence kept; it has 72 bases, read in frame from the first base. Clipping removes 0 bases from V and 0 bases from J, with 16 as the unmatched junction base count. The V and J segments used are TRBV4-2 and TRBJ2-6; 14 nucleotides in the junction match TRBD2. The sequenced sample was peripheral blood. This sequence originates from a woman in her 50s with acute or convalescent COVID-19. The DNA reads as follows: TGTGCCAGCAGCCAAGATTTAAGAGGTCGACTAGCGGGGGGGCAACTCTCTGGGGCCAACGTCCTGACTTTC. Its translation reads: CASSQDLRGRLAGGQLSGANVLTF.